This TCR beta chain was identified in a study of shared clonotypes between healthy human individuals (dated by TCRdb to 2020 to 2022). Some background on the complete study: A few men and a couple of women, aged 18 to 49 years, made up the cohort. For each donor, CD4 naive and CD4 memory were each run on three plates, CD8 naive on two plates, and CD8 memory on one plate. The study deeply sequenced blood TCR repertoires of about 5 healthy adults to estimate repertoire size and the extent of clonotype sharing between individuals. To increase sequencing depth and limit assay-specific biases, TCR repertoire library preparation and sequencing were carried out by different laboratories using diverse techniques. Per donor, leukapheresis produced somewhere between about 0.94 and 9 billion PBMCs.

Donors were healthy HIV-negative adults with no recently reported acute infections or vaccinations. Only Caucasian adults living in Nashville, Tennessee, USA were represented among the donors. CD8 memory samples consisted of magnetically selected CD45RO+ cells combined with CCR7-negative CD45RA+ effector memory (TemRA) cells. Blood was obtained by leukapheresis, after which PBMCs were separated by Ficoll-Histopaque density gradient centrifugation and cryopreserved in liquid nitrogen vapor phase. Purity and quantity of every magnetically sorted T cell population were checked by analytical flow cytometry. Each sorted fraction had its genomic DNA isolated and then quantified by UV absorbance on a Nanodrop 2000c. Using the deep immunoSEQ assay, TCR CDR3 regions were amplified from genomic DNA by multiplex PCR. Extracted genomic DNA from each cell subset was spread evenly across all wells of several immunoSEQ 96-well plates, with each plate serving as a replicate. Each replicate PCR for sorted subsets received about 180 ng genomic DNA, equal to about 30,000 T cell genomes. Purified libraries were quantified with a Qubit 3.0 fluorometer, sized on a Bioanalyzer 2100, and re-quantified with the KAPA Library Quantification kit. Every immunoSEQ 96-well plate was sequenced on a separate single-read 150-cycle Illumina NextSeq 550 flow cell. On the study's bioinformatics: The immunoSEQ output contained only junctional sequences without quality scores, so filtering could not match that applied to full-length reads. Sequences were annotated with PyIR, a Python wrapper for IgBLAST v1.9, using IMGT germline references to assign V/J genes and CDR3. Reads with weak V/J assignments (E-value above 1e-6), missing CDR3, stop codons, out-of-frame junctions, or ambiguous translated residues were removed. V3J clonotypes were defined by identical inferred V gene, J gene, and CDR3 amino acid sequence. Percentage overlap between repertoires was calculated by dividing the number of shared unique clonotypes by the size of the smaller repertoire. Repertoire richness was assessed with RTK rarefaction, the Chao1 estimator, and Recon v2.1 estimates of unobserved clonotypes. OLGA was used to compute generation probabilities for all TCRbeta clonotypes that the gDNA method yielded from several donors. Not all clones reach the TCRdb copy of this immuneACCESS table, which keeps in-frame sequences only. Checked studies attribute under half of the gap to unresolved V genes and leave the rest unexplained. The DNA was the basis for D and trimming; V, J and clone size are from that table. Within this sample are about 690,000 clones, with less than 95% of them counted one time only. 34% of the sample goes to the ten largest clones.

Paper-wide results and their limitations: Sampling was restricted to blood, and TCR repertoires in tissues likely differ from the TCR repertoires found in blood. Even with the large sequencing depth, rarefaction of the sorted-subset datasets indicated that sequencing was incomplete. When four donors were compared, the shared fraction of clonotypes was 5% to 6.5% for naive CD4, 3.5% to 4% for naive CD8, 2.3% for memory CD4, and around 0.37% for memory CD8. Compared with non-shared clonotypes, the clonotypes found in all four sorted-subset donors had higher generation probabilities. Estimated clonotype richness was generally larger for naive than for memory subsets. The genetic and exposure-history diversity represented was limited by the small number of donors. Pairwise subsampling indicated that sequencing depth was expected to affect the degree of clonotype sharing among donors.

Its CDR3 holds 17 amino acids, cysteine through phenylalanine. Just the 51-base CDR3 DNA is kept, in frame starting at base 1. The germline V gene (reference sequence) gives CDR1 as SEHNR and CDR2 as FQNEAQ. V was cut back by 4 bases and J by 3 bases, leaving a gap of 22 bases between them. Regarding this clone: The target of this receptor is not known. Per-base qualities were not stored, and no clone one base away is much larger.

The clonotype comes from a man aged 18 to 35 in good health. Some clones in this sample may be carry-over from other donors' samples. The sequencing sample was made of memory CD8+ T cells from PBMCs. The cell subset or site label of this sample denotes: CD45RO+ cells pooled with CCR7-negative TemRA cells. The chain is made from TRBV7-9 and TRBJ2-7; the D gene could be TRBD1 or TRBD2, each one agreeing over 6 bases. DNA sequence: TGTGCCAGCAGCTCCCGGACAGTTGGGGAGGTTGGCTACGAGCAGTACTTC. It translates as CASSSRTVGEVGYEQYF.